These 3 T cell receptor beta chains share one sample of origin, sequenced in a study of T cell changes during pregnancy in multiple sclerosis. Method: immunoSEQ multiplex PCR; TCRdb's copy keeps in-frame clones and lacks some. The profile covers about 70,000 clones, with 92% appearing a single time and approximately 3% taken by the ten largest. The source was CD8+ T cells from peripheral blood mononuclear cells, collected in the third trimester of pregnancy. These TCRs come from a female donor in good health, enrolled as a control in a pregnancy study.

This clone showed up just once. V is TRBV7-2 and J is TRBJ1-3; tentatively, D is TRBD1 (5 bases). The germline gives CDR1 SGHTA, CDR2 FQGNSA. This CDR3 has 14 amino acids. The V gene lost 6 bases and the J gene lost 1 base, with 10 bases spanning the gap. The CDR3 coding sequence is TGTGCCAGCAGTTTCCAGGGTTCTGGAAACACCATATATTTT. This sequence encodes CASSFQGSGNTIYF.

The chain employs TRBV27 and TRBJ1-1, with 7 bases aligning to TRBD1. The CDR3 runs to 15 residues. The germline V gene has CDR1 MNHEY and CDR2 SMNVEV (reference sequence). The ends lost 5 bases at V and 7 bases at J; junction bases unmatched: 13. The CDR3 spells CASSPMNRGMGEAFF. CDR3 nucleotides: TGTGCCAGCAGTCCTATGAACAGGGGTATGGGTGAAGCTTTCTTT.

The genes are TRBV27 and TRBJ1-3; TRBD1 matches 8 bases. V lost 4 bases to trimming and J lost 6 bases; unmatched junction nucleotides: 5. Germline-derived CDR1 and CDR2 are MNHEY and SMNVEV (reference sequence). This CDR3 spans 14 amino acids. The chain's CDR3 is CASSSTGAQNTIYF. The DNA of the CDR3 is TGTGCCAGCAGTTCGACAGGGGCGCAAAACACCATATATTTT.